The TCR beta chain under discussion was sequenced for a study of cytotoxic CD8 clonotypes in ibrutinib-treated CLL (dated by TCRdb to about 2021). About the investigation overall: In this cohort, approximately 15 patients were treatment-naive and about a dozen were relapsed/refractory, while around 17 had unmutated IGHV. Partial responses were observed in roughly 24 patients and complete responses in 2; after a median follow-up of roughly 72 months, remission was maintained in approximately 14 patients and progression was observed in approximately 12. Response samples were obtained after a median of approximately twelve months of treatment, with a range of roughly 6 to 40 months. On average, each sample yielded about 260,000 productive templates and tens of thousands of productive rearrangements. Longitudinal samples were obtainable from about 30% of the roughly 86 participants in the trial. Cryopreserved peripheral blood mononuclear cells were collected before treatment, at response, and at either disease progression or sustained remission. Every remission and progressive disease sample was obtained while ibrutinib was still being received by the patients.

Turning to this clone: The specificity of this receptor is unknown. Within one base of it there is no much larger clone, and no base qualities were kept.

On a MiSeq, deep resolution sequencing aimed for a depth between 1 in 1 million and 1 in 200,000 T cells, with each clonotype covered around 10x on average. TCR beta libraries were generated with the immunoSEQ hsTCRB Kit. The original pipeline was this. ImmunoSEQ Data Assistant and ImmunoSEQ Analyzer were used for data analysis, and V, D and J genes were assigned according to IMGT definitions. Clonality, which ranges from 0 to 1, was calculated as one minus the normalized Shannon entropy of productive rearrangement frequencies. Only overrepresented clonotypes making up at least 0.05% of each patient's repertoire were included in the public clonotype analysis. Some 13 age-matched healthy donor repertoires from immuneACCESS served as clonality controls. TCRdb carries this immuneACCESS record with in-frame sequences only. Its versions omit some clonotypes, under half of them owing to an unresolved V gene in the studies checked, with the rest unexplained. The V and J calls and the clone size are those of that table, but D and trimming were determined from the DNA. This sample gives tens of thousands of clones in total; around nine tenths of them show up just once. The ten largest clones capture around 3.1% of the sample.

Reading the label with the study, this specimen's time point is: 12 months on ibrutinib. For TCR beta library preparation, 1.5 to 2 micrograms of genomic DNA were extracted from the cryopreserved PBMCs. Longitudinal blood samples from CLL patients receiving ibrutinib monotherapy were subjected to high-throughput TCR beta sequencing. Patients were enrolled in a phase 2 open-label single-center ibrutinib monotherapy trial. Study-level results and caveats: Public clonotypes were rare and either contracted or stayed stable during treatment, and the rise in clonality at ibrutinib response reflected the expansion of private clonotypes. Sampling times were not matched between sustained-remission and progressing patients, and lymph node repertoires were not studied. At ibrutinib response clonality went up, during sustained remission it held steady, and at progression it dropped back toward baseline. Baseline clonality was found to be higher than that of age-matched healthy donors and was strongly correlated with circulating CD8+ T-cell counts.

This clonotype was sampled from a human donor with chronic lymphocytic leukemia. This specimen consisted of PBMCs, obtained after 12 months of ibrutinib treatment.

The sequenced DNA: TGTGCCAGCAGTCCTCAACCGGGACACCTTGAGCAGTTCTTC. Its protein product is CASSPQPGHLEQFF. The sequence links TRBV27 to TRBJ2-1; the D gene is perhaps TRBD1, on 6 matching bases. There are 14 amino acids in the CDR3, from cysteine to phenylalanine inclusive. CDR3 DNA only is kept here, 42 bases in frame from base 1. Between the V and J ends, shortened by 5 bases and 9 bases respectively, the junction contains 17 bases. According to the germline V gene (reference sequence), CDR1 reads MNHEY and CDR2 reads SMNVEV.